Following are 20 T cell receptor beta chains from one sample sequenced in a study of T cell responses to AZD1222 COVID-19 vaccine. Libraries were prepared by immunoSEQ multiplex PCR; TCRdb keeps only in-frame clonotypes and omits some of them. The sample gives around 160,000 clones, around nine tenths of which show up once; approximately 5.2% is in the top ten. Here the sequenced sample was peripheral blood, taken on day 0 of AZD1222 vaccination. These TCRs come from an adult in good health.

J is TRBJ1-1 and V is TRBV29-1; D unclear. The V end was cut by 8 bases, the J end by 2 bases, with 12 bases between. The CDR3 contains 12 residues. Germline CDR1 is SQVTM and CDR2 is ANQGSEA. CDR3 residues: CSSRVDNTEAFF. In nucleotides, the CDR3 is TGCAGCTCCCGGGTGGATAACACTGAAGCTTTCTTT.

The V gene is TRBV27, the J gene TRBJ1-2; unclear D gene. Between the trimmed V and J ends, which lost 6 bases and 0 bases, there was a span of 11 bases. Per germline, CDR1 MNHEY and CDR2 SMNVEV (reference sequence). CDR3 length: 14 amino acids. In DNA form, the CDR3 reads TGTGCCAGCAGATCAACAGATACTAACTATGGCTACACCTTC. Translated, it gives CASRSTDTNYGYTF.

The CDR3 loop is CASRGTGDQPQHF. DNA of the CDR3: TGTGCCAGTAGGGGGACAGGGGATCAGCCCCAGCATTTT. The chain recombines TRBV19 with TRBJ1-5; 10 positions match TRBD1. This CDR3 is 13 amino acids long. CDR1 is LNHDA and CDR2 is SQIVND in the germline V gene (reference sequence). J was trimmed by 5 bases and V by 6 bases; bases with no gene match: 1.

The rearrangement links TRBV12-3 or TRBV12-4 to TRBJ1-3; D ambiguous. Trimming took 3 bases from V and 9 from J, leaving 12 bases between them. There are 13 residues in the CDR3. The CDR3 DNA reads as TGTGCCAGCAGTTTTATCGGGCGCGGCACCATATATTTT. It specifies CASSFIGRGTIYF.

The chain uses TRBV7-7 and TRBJ2-5; D remains unclear. The CDR3 extends over 14 amino acids. Trimming took 1 base from V and 5 from J, leaving 11 bases between them. Germline CDR1 reads SSHAT; CDR2 reads FNYEAQ (reference sequence). The CDR3 DNA reads TGTGCCAGCAGCTTAGTTGGCTTGGGGGAGACCCAGTACTTC. Residues: CASSLVGLGETQYF.

The chain has TRBV28 and TRBJ2-3; D possibly corresponds to TRBD2 (5 bases). The CDR3 has 13 amino acids. Germline assignment: CDR1 MDHEN and CDR2 SYDVKM. Trimming took off 8 bases at V and 4 bases at J, with 13 bases between the two ends. The CDR3 here is CASCAAVSDTQYF. The CDR3 DNA reads TGTGCCAGCTGTGCAGCGGTGTCAGATACGCAGTATTTT.

The table lists this clone with a count of one. The chain uses TRBV6-5 and TRBJ2-1, with D perhaps matching TRBD2 (6 bases). This CDR3 contains 14 residues. V gave up 2 bases and J gave up 10 bases, with 15 bases separating them. Germline V lookup: CDR1 MNHEY, CDR2 SVGAGI. In DNA form, the CDR3 reads TGTGCCAGCAGTTACGTTCAAACCGGGGGAGAGCAGTTCTTC. It codes for CASSYVQTGGEQFF.

The count of this clone is one. V gene TRBV7-2 combines with J gene TRBJ2-1; 14 bases are a match to TRBD2. The CDR3 is made up of 15 amino acids. Germline CDR1 is SGHTA and CDR2 is FQGNSA. The J segment lost 7 bases and the V segment lost 1 base, leaving 0 bases of the junction unmatched. CDR3 DNA: TGTGCCAGCAGCTTAGGGACTAGCGGGGGGAATGAGCAGTTCTTC. This encodes CASSLGTSGGNEQFF.

The V and J genes are TRBV6-4 and TRBJ2-1, with 8 bases matching TRBD2. CDR1 is MRHNA, CDR2 SNTAGT, per germline. V shed 6 bases, J shed 3 bases, and the junction held 4 bases outside the gene matches. The CDR3 extends over 14 amino acids. In DNA form, the CDR3 reads TGTGCCAGCAGCCCGGGACTAGACTACAATGAGCAGTTCTTC. This translates into CASSPGLDYNEQFF.

The J gene is TRBJ2-7, the V gene TRBV6-5; D not certain. Germline V CDR1 and CDR2: MNHEY, SVGAGI. The CDR3 extends over 15 amino acids. With 0 bases removed from V and 0 bases from J, the gap between germline ends came to 9 bases. CDR3: CASSYSGIDSYEQYF. As DNA, the CDR3 is TGTGCCAGCAGTTACTCAGGTATTGACTCCTACGAGCAGTACTTC.

The chain joins TRBV9 to TRBJ1-6; tentative D call: TRBD1 (6 bases). CDR1 SGDLS and CDR2 YYNGEE come from the germline V gene. Trimming stripped 0 bases from V and 5 bases from J, with 6 bases between. The CDR3 contains 14 residues. CDR3 protein: CASSVAGDNSPLHF. The CDR3 DNA reads TGTGCCAGCAGCGTAGCAGGGGATAATTCACCCCTCCACTTT. Based on the CDR3 plus reference TRBV9 and TRBJ1-6, the full variable domain is DSGVTQTPKHLITATGQRVTLRCSPRSGDLSVYWYQQSLDQGLQFLIQYYNGEERAKGNILERFSAQQFPDLHSELNLSSLELGDSALYFCASSVAGDNSPLHFGNGTRLTVT.

V and J are TRBV27 and TRBJ1-5, with D uncertain. The CDR3 consists of 14 residues. Germline CDR1 MNHEY, CDR2 SMNVEV (reference sequence). Trimming removed 4 bases from V and 2 bases from J, with 9 bases in between. CDR3 nucleotide sequence: TGTGCCAGCAGTTCCCTCTCGGGCAATCAGCCCCAGCATTTT. Translation gives CASSSLSGNQPQHF.

This clone was detected only a few times. This chain uses TRBV12-3 or TRBV12-4 with TRBJ2-7; D gene ambiguous. Trimming shortened V by 0 bases and J by 2 bases, and 5 bases separated the two germline ends. The CDR3 loop spans 13 amino acids. The CDR3 DNA follows: TGTGCCAGCAGTTTAGCGGCACCCTACGAGCAGTACTTC. This gives the protein CASSLAAPYEQYF.

The V gene is TRBV9, the J gene TRBJ2-2; no reliable D call. V was trimmed by 2 bases and J by 6 bases, leaving 5 bases between them. Germline values: CDR1 SGDLS, CDR2 YYNGEE. The CDR3 sequence is 12 residues long. The CDR3, as DNA: TGTGCCAGCAGCGTGAGCGCCGGGGAGCTGTTTTTT. This translates into CASSVSAGELFF.

The chain uses TRBV7-3 and TRBJ1-1; D gene uncertain. Trimming removed 1 base at V and 1 base at J, with 4 bases between. The CDR3 totals 13 residues. The germline V gene has CDR1 SGHTA and CDR2 FQGTGA. The CDR3 is CASSLMRNTEAFF. In DNA form, the CDR3 reads TGTGCCAGCAGCTTAATGAGGAACACTGAAGCTTTCTTT.

This clone has more than one count but fewer than ten. The chain recombines TRBV6-1 with TRBJ1-1; TRBD1 matches at 7 bases. With V trimmed by 0 bases and J by 4 bases, 5 bases remained unmatched. This CDR3 region has 15 residues. CDR1 is MNHNS, CDR2 SASEGT, per germline. The CDR3: CASSEAPGQATEAFF. The DNA of the CDR3 is TGTGCCAGCAGTGAAGCTCCAGGACAGGCCACTGAAGCTTTCTTT.

V and J are TRBV28 and TRBJ1-1; maybe TRBD1 (5 bases). CDR1 MDHEN and CDR2 SYDVKM come from the germline V gene. The CDR3 has 14 residues. Trimming removed 6 bases from V and 1 base from J, with 12 bases in between. In nucleotides, the CDR3 is TGTGCCAGCAGGCCCCGTGGGGGGAACACTGAAGCTTTCTTT. Translation: CASRPRGGNTEAFF. Full variable domain (rest looked up from reference TRBV28 and TRBJ1-1): DVKVTQSSRYLVKRTGEKVFLECVQDMDHENMFWYRQDPGLGLRLIYFSYDVKMKEKGDIPEGYSVSREKKERFSLILESASTNQTSMYLCASRPRGGNTEAFFGQGTRLTVV.

This chain uses TRBV5-4 with TRBJ2-3; D is perhaps TRBD1 or TRBD2 (6 bases each). Trimming pared 7 bases from V and 6 bases from J, leaving 9 bases between. The CDR3 has 11 amino acids. Germline CDR1 is SGHNT and CDR2 is YYREEE (reference sequence). Here the CDR3 reads CASRGRDTQYF. Here the CDR3 DNA reads TGTGCCAGCCGGGGGCGGGATACGCAGTATTTT. Drawing the rest from reference TRBV5-4 and TRBJ2-3, the complete variable domain is ETGVTQSPTHLIKTRGQQVTLRCSSQSGHNTVSWYQQALGQGPQFIFQYYREEENGRGNFPPRFSGLQFPNYSSELNVNALELDDSALYLCASRGRDTQYFGPGTRLTVL.

The gene calls are TRBV27 and TRBJ1-1; D perhaps matches TRBD1 (5 bases). Looked up from germline, CDR1 is MNHEY and CDR2 is SMNVEV (reference sequence). Trimming removed 3 bases at V and 2 bases at J, with 10 bases between. The CDR3 has 14 residues. The CDR3: CASSLGRVNTEAFF. The CDR3 coding sequence is TGTGCCAGCAGTTTGGGCAGGGTCAACACTGAAGCTTTCTTT.

The V and J genes are TRBV28 and TRBJ1-1, with 10 bases lining up with TRBD1. The length of the CDR3 is 16 residues. V lost 6 bases to trimming and J lost 5 bases; unmatched junction nucleotides: 12. CDR1 and CDR2 (germline): MDHEN, SYDVKM. Written as DNA, the CDR3 is TGTGCCAGCAGGTATCTTTTCGGGACAGGGGCTACTGAAGCTTTCTTT. It translates to CASRYLFGTGATEAFF.